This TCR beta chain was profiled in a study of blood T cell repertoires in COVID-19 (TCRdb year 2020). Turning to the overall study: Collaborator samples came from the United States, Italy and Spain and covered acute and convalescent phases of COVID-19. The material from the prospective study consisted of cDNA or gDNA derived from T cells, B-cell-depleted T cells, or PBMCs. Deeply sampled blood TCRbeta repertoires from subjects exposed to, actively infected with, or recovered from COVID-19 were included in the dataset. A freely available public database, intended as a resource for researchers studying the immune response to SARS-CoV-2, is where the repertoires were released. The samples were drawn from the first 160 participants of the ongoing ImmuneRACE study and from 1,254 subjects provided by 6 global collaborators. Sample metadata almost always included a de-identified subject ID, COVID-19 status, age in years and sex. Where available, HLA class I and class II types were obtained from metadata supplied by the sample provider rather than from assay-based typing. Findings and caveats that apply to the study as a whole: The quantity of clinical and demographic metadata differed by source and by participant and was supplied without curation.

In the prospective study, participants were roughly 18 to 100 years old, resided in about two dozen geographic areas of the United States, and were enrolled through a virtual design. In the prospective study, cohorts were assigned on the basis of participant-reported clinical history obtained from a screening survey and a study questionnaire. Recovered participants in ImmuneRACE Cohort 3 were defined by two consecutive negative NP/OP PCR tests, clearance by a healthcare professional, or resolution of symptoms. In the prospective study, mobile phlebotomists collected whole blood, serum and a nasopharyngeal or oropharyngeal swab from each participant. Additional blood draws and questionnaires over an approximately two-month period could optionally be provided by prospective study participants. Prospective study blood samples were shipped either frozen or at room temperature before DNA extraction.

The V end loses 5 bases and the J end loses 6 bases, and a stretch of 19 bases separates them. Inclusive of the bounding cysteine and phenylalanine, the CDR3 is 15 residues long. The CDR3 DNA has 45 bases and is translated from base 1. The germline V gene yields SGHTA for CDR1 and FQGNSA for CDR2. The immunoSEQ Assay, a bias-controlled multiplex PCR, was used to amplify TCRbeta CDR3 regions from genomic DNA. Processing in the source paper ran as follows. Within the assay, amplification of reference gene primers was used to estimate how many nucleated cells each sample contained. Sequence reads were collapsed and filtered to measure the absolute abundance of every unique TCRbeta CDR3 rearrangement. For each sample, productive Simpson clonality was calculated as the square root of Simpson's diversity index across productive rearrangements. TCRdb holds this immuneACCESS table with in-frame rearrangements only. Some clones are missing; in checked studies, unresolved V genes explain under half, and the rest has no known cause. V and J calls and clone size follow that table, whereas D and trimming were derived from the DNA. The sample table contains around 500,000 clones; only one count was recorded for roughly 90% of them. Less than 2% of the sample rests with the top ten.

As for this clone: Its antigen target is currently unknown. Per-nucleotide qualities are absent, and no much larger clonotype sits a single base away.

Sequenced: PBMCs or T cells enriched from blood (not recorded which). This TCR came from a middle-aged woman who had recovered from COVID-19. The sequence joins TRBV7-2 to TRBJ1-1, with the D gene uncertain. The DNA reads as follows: TGTGCCAGCAGCCAAACCCCAACTCGGGGTTCTGAAGCTTTCTTT. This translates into CASSQTPTRGSEAFF.